Listed below are T cell receptor beta chains from one sample, sequenced in a study of cytomegalovirus exposure and HLA in healthy donors. The table came from immunoSEQ multiplex PCR; TCRdb's copy has only in-frame clones and leaves some out. The sample yields roughly 150,000 clones, 70% to 80% seen once. The specimen sequenced was PBMCs. The receptors derive from a woman in her 40s in good health and CMV-seronegative. Each CDR3 is given with its conserved first and last residue. Each record gives: J gene, V gene, CDR3 protein.

TRBJ2-1 TRBV28 CASSFPRTGPVPSPYNEQFF
TRBJ1-5 TRBV28 CASTPRTGISQPQHF
TRBJ1-4 TRBV5-1 CASSLMQRPDEKLFF
TRBJ2-5 TRBV6-1 CASSLGLAVQETQYF
TRBJ2-7 TRBV7-3 CASSLTGTSNEQYF
TRBJ2-1 TRBV9 CASSVAEPGQTGNHYNEQFF
TRBJ1-1 TRBV18 CASSTNGKKNTEAFF
TRBJ2-1 TRBV18 CASSPTPQGEQFF
TRBJ2-4 TRBV2 CASSGDRSPGAKNSQYF
TRBJ2-7 TRBV7-2 CASSLVVGTGGVEQYF
TRBJ2-2 TRBV7-2 CASSSNTGELFF
TRBJ1-5 TRBV14 CASSRQGANQPQHF
TRBJ2-7 TRBV28 CASSLRTGTTGLAGSYEQYF
TRBJ2-3 TRBV10-3 CASLAGSADTQYF
TRBJ2-7 TRBV28 CASSLPGQGYEQYF
TRBJ1-2 TRBV28 CASSLGGQGSRRGYTF
TRBJ1-1 TRBV7-9 CASRLGGRTEAFF
TRBJ2-3 TRBV4-1 CASSHSRLAGNTDTQYF
TRBJ2-5 TRBV10-1 CASSSGLAGKETQYF
TRBJ2-5 TRBV29-1 CSVLGLAGVGETQYF
TRBJ2-7 TRBV7-2 CASSPGGTYEQYF
TRBJ1-3 TRBV9 CASTRTPGNTIYF
TRBJ2-2 TRBV9 CASSLGTGFTGELFF
TRBJ2-5 TRBV19 CASSMGTSGVRETQYF
TRBJ1-6 TRBV2 CASSRQGGGNSPLHF
TRBJ1-2 TRBV2 CASSPSEGYTF
TRBJ2-3 TRBV7-8 CASSFGGVLDTQYF
TRBJ2-7 TRBV28 CASTRGGGGYEQYF
TRBJ1-1 TRBV7-6 CASSRPRDSLLTEAFF
TRBJ1-2 TRBV15 CATSRGRYGYTF
TRBJ1-1 TRBV5-4 CASSETGYVEAFF
TRBJ2-6 TRBV2 CASSDYVISSGANGLTF
TRBJ2-5 TRBV11-3 CASSPRTGGQETQYF
TRBJ2-3 TRBV10-1 CASSEAGGPTDTQYF
TRBJ2-5 TRBV7-2 CASSPPGVQETQYF
TRBJ1-2 TRBV6-5 CASSYSGLSFYGYTF
TRBJ2-7 TRBV18 CASSPGTSDSYEQYF
NA TRBV11-3 CASSHGTTVFYEQYF
TRBJ2-6 TRBV28 CASSSNPLGANVLTF
TRBJ2-3 TRBV9 CASSVGAGGPPSTDTQYF
TRBJ2-7 TRBV2 CASSDMDRGYEQYF
TRBJ2-2 TRBV11-3 CASSLDREVSGELFF
TRBJ1-5 TRBV4-2 CASSQGRQQPQHF
NA TRBV6-5 CASSPTGRTYEQYF
TRBJ1-1 TRBV5-1 CASSPKGGESTEAFF
TRBJ2-3 TRBV11-2 CASSKTGGARDTQYF
TRBJ2-1 TRBV7-2 CASSTRTSGSNEQFF
TRBJ1-6 TRBV4-3 CASSQVEQGGSPLHF
TRBJ2-7 TRBV5-4 CASSNRQGLSYEQYF
TRBJ2-7 TRBV18 CASSPGQTHEQYF
TRBJ2-3 TRBV5-1 CASIGGLVTDTQYF
TRBJ2-7 TRBV7-6 CASSLGGGREQYF
TRBJ1-1 TRBV7-8 CASSLGQGVEAFF
NA TRBV5-6 CASSRPSGRSYEQYF
TRBJ2-6 TRBV2 CASRLGSGANGLTF
TRBJ1-1 TRBV5-1 CASSLRGQTNAEAFF
TRBJ2-7 TRBV7-8 CASSFRDRAEEQYF
TRBJ2-1 TRBV6-1 CASSGGAGVAYNEQFF
TRBJ2-6 TRBV14 CARSVIPGANVLTF